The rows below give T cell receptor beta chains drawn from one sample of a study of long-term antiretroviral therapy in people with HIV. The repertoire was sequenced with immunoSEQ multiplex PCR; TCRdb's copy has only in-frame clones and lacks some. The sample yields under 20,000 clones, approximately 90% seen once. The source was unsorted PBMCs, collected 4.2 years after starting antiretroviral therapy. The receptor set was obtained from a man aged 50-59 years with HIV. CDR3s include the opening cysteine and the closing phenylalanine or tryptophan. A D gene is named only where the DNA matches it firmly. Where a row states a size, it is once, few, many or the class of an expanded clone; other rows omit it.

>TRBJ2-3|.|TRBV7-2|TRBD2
TGTGCCAGCAGCCTAGCGGGGGACACAGATACGCAGTATTTT
CASSLAGDTDTQYF
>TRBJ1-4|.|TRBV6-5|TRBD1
TGTGCCAGCAGCCCACTGGACAGGGGTAATGAAAAACTGTTTTTT
CASSPLDRGNEKLFF
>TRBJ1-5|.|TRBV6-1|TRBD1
TGTGCCAGCAGTACTGGACAGGGTAGCAATCAGCCCCAGCATTTT
CASSTGQGSNQPQHF
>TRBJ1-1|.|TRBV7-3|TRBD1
TGTGCCAGCAGCACGACAGGGTATGGGACTGAAGCTTTCTTT
CASSTTGYGTEAFF
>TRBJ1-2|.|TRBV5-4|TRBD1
TGTGCCAGCAGCTTTACCGCGGACAGGGTGTATGGCTACACCTTC
CASSFTADRVYGYTF
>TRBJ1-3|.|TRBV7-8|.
TGTGCCAGCAGCTTAAGGGGGACAAGGCCACTAGGTATCTCTGGAAACACCATATATTTT
CASSLRGTRPLGISGNTIYF
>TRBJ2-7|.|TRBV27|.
TGTGCCAGCAGTTTATCTCCCGTGGCTACTCCCTACGAGCAGTACTTC
CASSLSPVATPYEQYF
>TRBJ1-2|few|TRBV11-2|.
TGTGCCAGCAGCTTATCAGCCAACTATGGCTACACCTTC
CASSLSANYGYTF
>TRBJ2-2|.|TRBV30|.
TGTGCCTGGAGAATCACCGGGGCCGGGGAGCTGTTTTTT
CAWRITGAGELFF
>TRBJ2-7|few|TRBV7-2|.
TGTGCCAGCAGCGAGGGACGGAACTCCTACGAGCAGTACTTC
CASSEGRNSYEQYF
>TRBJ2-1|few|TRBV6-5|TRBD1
TGTGCCAGCAGTTACTCGACACAGGGGGAAGGTGAGCAGTTCTTC
CASSYSTQGEGEQFF
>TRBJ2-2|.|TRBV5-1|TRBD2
TGCGCCAGCAGCTTGTCGCTAGCGGGGGGAAACACCGGGGAGCTGTTTTTT
CASSLSLAGGNTGELFF
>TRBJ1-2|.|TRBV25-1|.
TGTGCCAGCGGTCCGGGACCCTTCAAGGGCTATGGCTACACCTTC
CASGPGPFKGYGYTF
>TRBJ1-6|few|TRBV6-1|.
TGTGCCAGCAGTAGGGTAGGGGATTCACCCCTCCACTTT
CASSRVGDSPLHF
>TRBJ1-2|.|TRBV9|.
TGTGCCAGCAGCGCTAGTTACAGGGCGGGCTACACCTTC
CASSASYRAGYTF
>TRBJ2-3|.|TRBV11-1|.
TGTGCCAGCAGCCTAGACAGAAACACAGATACGCAGTATTTT
CASSLDRNTDTQYF
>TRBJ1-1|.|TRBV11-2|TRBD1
TGTGCCAGCAGTGGGGCACCCGGACAGGCGAACACTGAAGCTTTCTTT
CASSGAPGQANTEAFF
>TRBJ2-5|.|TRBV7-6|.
TGTGCCAGCAGCCCAATAGAGACCCAGTACTTC
CASSPIETQYF
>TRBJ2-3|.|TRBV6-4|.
TGTGCCAGCACCGAGGAGGACTCGAGCTCCTACACAGATACGCAGTATTTT
CASTEEDSSSYTDTQYF
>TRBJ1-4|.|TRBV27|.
TGTGCCAGCAGGCCACTCGCAGAGGGATCTGAAAAACTGTTTTTT
CASRPLAEGSEKLFF
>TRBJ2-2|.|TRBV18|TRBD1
TGTGCCAGCTCGACAGGGGGAGTCACCGGGGAGCTGTTTTTT
CASSTGGVTGELFF
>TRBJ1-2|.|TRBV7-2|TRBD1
TGTGCCAGCAGCTTAAGGACGGGACAGGGCCATGGCTACACCTTC
CASSLRTGQGHGYTF
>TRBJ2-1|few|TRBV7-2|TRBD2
TGTGCCAGCAGACCGGAGCGGGGGGCCTCCTACAATGAGCAGTTCTTC
CASRPERGASYNEQFF
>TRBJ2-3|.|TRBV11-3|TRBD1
TGTGCCAGCAGTAACACAGGGGGCATGCAGTATTTT
CASSNTGGMQYF
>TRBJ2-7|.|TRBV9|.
TGTGCCAGCAGCCACGGGGGCGAGGGCTACGAGCAGTACTTC
CASSHGGEGYEQYF
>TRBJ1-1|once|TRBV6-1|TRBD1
TGTGCCAGCGACAGGGACTTCACTGAAGCTTTCTTT
CASDRDFTEAFF
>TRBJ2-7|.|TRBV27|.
TGTGCCAGCAGTACGGAGAATCTTAGCTCCTACGAGCAGTACTTC
CASSTENLSSYEQYF
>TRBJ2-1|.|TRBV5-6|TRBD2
TGTGCCAGCAGCCAGGGACTAGCGGGCGATGAGCAGTTCTTC
CASSQGLAGDEQFF
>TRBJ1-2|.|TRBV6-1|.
TGTGCCAGCAGTGAACAAAGATGGTACACAAGGGGCAACTATGGCTACACCTTC
CASSEQRWYTRGNYGYTF
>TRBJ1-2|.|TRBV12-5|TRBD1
TGTGCTAGTGGTTTGGGCGGACAGGCGTATGGCTACACCTTC
CASGLGGQAYGYTF
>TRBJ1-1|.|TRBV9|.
TGTGCCAGCAGCGTATACGGGACCCTTCGGGACACTGAAGCTTTCTTT
CASSVYGTLRDTEAFF
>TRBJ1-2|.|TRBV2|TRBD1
TGTGCCAGCAGTGCCCCAGGGGGCTACTATGGCTACACCTTC
CASSAPGGYYGYTF
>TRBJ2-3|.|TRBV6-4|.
TGTGCCAGCAGTGACTTTTTTGGCACAGATACGCAGTATTTT
CASSDFFGTDTQYF
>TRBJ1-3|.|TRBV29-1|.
TGCAGCGTTTCTTCAGGAAACACCATATATTTT
CSVSSGNTIYF
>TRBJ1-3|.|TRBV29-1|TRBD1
TGCAGCGGAACGGGACAGGGGGCAGGTTCTGGAAACACCATATATTTT
CSGTGQGAGSGNTIYF
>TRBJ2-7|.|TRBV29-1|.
TGCAGCGTTCAGGTCAACTCCTACGAGCAGTACTTC
CSVQVNSYEQYF
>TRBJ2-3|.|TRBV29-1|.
TGCAGCGTTGAAGACCCCTCCACAGATACGCAGTATTTT
CSVEDPSTDTQYF
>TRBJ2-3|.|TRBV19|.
TGTGCCAGTGGGGGCCGGGGAGATTCCACAGATACGCAGTATTTT
CASGGRGDSTDTQYF
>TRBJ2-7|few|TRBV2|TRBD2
TGTGCCAGCAGTGACGGGGGGTTGGCCTACGAGCAGTACTTC
CASSDGGLAYEQYF
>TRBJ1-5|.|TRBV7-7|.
TGTGCCAGCAGCTTAGGAATGTTGGGGGGCAATCAGCCCCAGCATTTT
CASSLGMLGGNQPQHF
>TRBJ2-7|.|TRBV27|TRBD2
TGTGCCAGCAGTTTACGTCCCCCGGCGGGGGGTTACTACGAGCAGTACTTC
CASSLRPPAGGYYEQYF
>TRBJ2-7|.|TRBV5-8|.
TGTGCCAGCAGCTTCCCTTACGAGCAGTACTTC
CASSFPYEQYF
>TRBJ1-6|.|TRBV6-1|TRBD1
TGTGCCAGCGAGGACAGGGGCAATTCACCCCTCCACTTT
CASEDRGNSPLHF
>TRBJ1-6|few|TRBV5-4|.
TGTGCCAGCAGCCCGGACCGGTCCGGTTCACCCCTCCACTTT
CASSPDRSGSPLHF
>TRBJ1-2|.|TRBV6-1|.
TGTGCCAGCAGTTTGGAAGAAGGGGCCGGCTATGGCTACACCTTC
CASSLEEGAGYGYTF
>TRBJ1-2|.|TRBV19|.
TGTGCCAGCGAGGACATCACTAACTATGGCTACACCTTC
CASEDITNYGYTF
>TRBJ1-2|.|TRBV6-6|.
TGTGCCAGCACTCTATCAGGGAAAGCTAACTATGGCTACACCTTC
CASTLSGKANYGYTF
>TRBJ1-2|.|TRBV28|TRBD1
TGTGCCAGCAGTTTGTTGCAGGGGGAGGTTGGCTACACCTTC
CASSLLQGEVGYTF
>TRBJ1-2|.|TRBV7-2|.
TGTGCCAGCAGCTTCGACAGTCGCTATGGCTACACCTTC
CASSFDSRYGYTF
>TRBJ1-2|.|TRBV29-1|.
TGCAGCGTGGGAGAGCGGACTGGCTACACCTTC
CSVGERTGYTF
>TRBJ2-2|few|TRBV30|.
TGTGCCTGGAAGGGAATTCCCGGGGAGCTGTTTTTT
CAWKGIPGELFF
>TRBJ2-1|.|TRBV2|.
TGTGCCGTCCGAAAGGGGGGAGAGCAGTTCTTC
CAVRKGGEQFF
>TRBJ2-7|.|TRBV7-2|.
TGTGCCAGCAGCTCAGCAGGGGTCTCCTCCTACGAGCAGTACTTC
CASSSAGVSSYEQYF
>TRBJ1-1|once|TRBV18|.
TGTGCCAGCTCACTCCAAAGGGCTCTTACCGGGAACACTGAAGCTTTCTTT
CASSLQRALTGNTEAFF
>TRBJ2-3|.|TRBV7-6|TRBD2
TGTGCCAGCAGCTTGGGACTAATGGCCACAGATACGCAGTATTTT
CASSLGLMATDTQYF
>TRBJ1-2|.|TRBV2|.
TGTGCCAGCAGTGAAAATGGCAGAAGTATCTATGGCTACACCTTC
CASSENGRSIYGYTF
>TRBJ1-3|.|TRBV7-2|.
TGTGCCAGCAGCTTATGGCAGGGGAAAGGAAACACCATATATTTT
CASSLWQGKGNTIYF
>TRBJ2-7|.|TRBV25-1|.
TGTGCCAGCAGTGAATATTCGGGGTCCCACGAGCAGTACTTC
CASSEYSGSHEQYF
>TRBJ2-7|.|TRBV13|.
TGTGCCAGCAAAAATGGGTACAGCTCCTCCTACGAGCAGTACTTC
CASKNGYSSSYEQYF